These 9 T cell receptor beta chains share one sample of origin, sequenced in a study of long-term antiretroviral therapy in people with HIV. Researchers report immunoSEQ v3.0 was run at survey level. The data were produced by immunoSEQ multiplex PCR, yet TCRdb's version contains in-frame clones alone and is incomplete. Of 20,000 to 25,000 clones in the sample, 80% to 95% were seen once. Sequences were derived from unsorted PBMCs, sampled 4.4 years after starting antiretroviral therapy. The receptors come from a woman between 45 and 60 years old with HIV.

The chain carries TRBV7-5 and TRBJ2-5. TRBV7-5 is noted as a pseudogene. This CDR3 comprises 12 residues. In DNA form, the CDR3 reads TGTGCCAGAAGCTTGGGGGAAGAGACCCAGTACTTC. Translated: CARSLGEETQYF.

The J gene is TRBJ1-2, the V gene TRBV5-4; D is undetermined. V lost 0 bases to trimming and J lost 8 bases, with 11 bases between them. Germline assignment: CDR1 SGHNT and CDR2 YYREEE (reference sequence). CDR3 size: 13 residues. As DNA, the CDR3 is TGTGCCAGCAGCTTGGATTCAGACGCGGGCTACACCTTC. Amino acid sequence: CASSLDSDAGYTF.

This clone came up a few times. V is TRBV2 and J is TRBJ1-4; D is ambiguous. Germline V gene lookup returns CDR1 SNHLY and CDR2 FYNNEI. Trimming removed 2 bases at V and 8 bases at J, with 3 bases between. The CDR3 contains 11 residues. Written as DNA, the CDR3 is TGTGCCAGCAGTGAATCAGAAAAACTGTTTTTT. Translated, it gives CASSESEKLFF.

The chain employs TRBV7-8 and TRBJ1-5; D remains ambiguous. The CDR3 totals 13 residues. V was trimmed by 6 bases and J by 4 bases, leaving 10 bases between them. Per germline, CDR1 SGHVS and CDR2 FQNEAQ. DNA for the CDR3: TGTGCCAGCAGTTGGACCCAGAATCAGCCCCAGCATTTT. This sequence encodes CASSWTQNQPQHF.

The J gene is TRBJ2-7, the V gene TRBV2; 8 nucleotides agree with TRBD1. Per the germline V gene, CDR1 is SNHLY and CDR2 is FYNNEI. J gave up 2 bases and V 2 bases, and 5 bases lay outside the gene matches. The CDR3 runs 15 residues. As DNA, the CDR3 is TGTGCCAGCAGTGAACAGACAGGGGTCCCCTACGAGCAGTACTTC. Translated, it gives CASSEQTGVPYEQYF.

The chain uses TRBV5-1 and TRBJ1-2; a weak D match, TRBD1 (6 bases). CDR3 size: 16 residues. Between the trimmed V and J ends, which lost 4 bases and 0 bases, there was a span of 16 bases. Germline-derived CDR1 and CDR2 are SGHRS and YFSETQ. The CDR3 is CASSPEVRGANYGYTF. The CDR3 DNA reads TGCGCCAGCAGCCCGGAGGTCAGGGGAGCTAACTATGGCTACACCTTC.

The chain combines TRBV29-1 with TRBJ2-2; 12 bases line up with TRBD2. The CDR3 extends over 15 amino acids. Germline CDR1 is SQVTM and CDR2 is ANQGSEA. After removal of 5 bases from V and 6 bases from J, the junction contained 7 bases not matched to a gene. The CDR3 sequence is CSVRLAGGPAGELFF. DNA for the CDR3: TGCAGCGTTAGGCTAGCGGGGGGGCCAGCCGGGGAGCTGTTTTTT.

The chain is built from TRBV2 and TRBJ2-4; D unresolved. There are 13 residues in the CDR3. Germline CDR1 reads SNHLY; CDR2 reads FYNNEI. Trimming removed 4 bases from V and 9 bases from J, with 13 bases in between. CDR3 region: CASSVPPDGIQYF. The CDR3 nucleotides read TGTGCCAGCAGTGTTCCGCCAGACGGCATTCAGTACTTC.

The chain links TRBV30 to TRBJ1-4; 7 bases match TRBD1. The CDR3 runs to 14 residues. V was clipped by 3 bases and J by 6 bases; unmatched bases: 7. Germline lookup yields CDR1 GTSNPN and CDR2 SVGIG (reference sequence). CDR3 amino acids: CAWRKTGDDEKLFF. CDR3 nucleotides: TGTGCCTGGAGAAAAACAGGGGATGATGAAAAACTGTTTTTT.